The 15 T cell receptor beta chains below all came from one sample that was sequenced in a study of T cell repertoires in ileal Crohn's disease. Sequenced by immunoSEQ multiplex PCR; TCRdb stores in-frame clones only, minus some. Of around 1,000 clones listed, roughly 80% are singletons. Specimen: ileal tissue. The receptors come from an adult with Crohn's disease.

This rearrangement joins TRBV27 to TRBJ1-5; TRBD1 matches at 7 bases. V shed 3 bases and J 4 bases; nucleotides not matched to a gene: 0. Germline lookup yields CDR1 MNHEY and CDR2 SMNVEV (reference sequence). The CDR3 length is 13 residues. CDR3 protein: CASSLDRNQPQHF. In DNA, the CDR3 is TGTGCCAGCAGTTTGGACAGGAATCAGCCCCAGCATTTT.

CDR3 region: CASSTYQGAQEMNSPLHF. CDR3 DNA: TGCGCCAGCAGCACTTACCAGGGGGCGCAGGAGATGAATTCACCCCTCCACTTT. This rearrangement joins TRBV4-3 to TRBJ1-6; 8 nucleotides agree with TRBD1. Germline V gene data show CDR1 as LGHNA and CDR2 as YSLEER. The CDR3 is made up of 18 amino acids. The V and J ends lost 5 bases and 7 bases, in that order; junction bases with no gene match: 16.

CDR3 sequence reads: CASRSVTKAPGGNTIYF. DNA for the CDR3: TGTGCCAGCAGGTCTGTTACCAAGGCTCCGGGGGGAAACACCATATATTTT. This chain joins TRBV13 and TRBJ1-3; D is uncertain. Germline V gene sequence: CDR1 PRHDT, CDR2 FYEKMQ (reference sequence). The CDR3 is 17 residues long. Deletions cut 6 bases from V and 4 bases from J, with 22 bases between.

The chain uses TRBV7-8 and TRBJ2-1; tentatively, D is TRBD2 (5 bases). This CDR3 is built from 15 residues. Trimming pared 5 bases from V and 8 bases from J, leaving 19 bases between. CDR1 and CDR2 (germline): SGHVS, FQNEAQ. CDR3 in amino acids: CASSPRAALGHEQFF. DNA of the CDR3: TGTGCCAGCAGCCCGCGGGCGGCCCTAGGCCATGAGCAGTTCTTC.

Here the CDR3 reads CASSERSGVPISYNEQFF. As DNA, the CDR3 is TGTGCCAGCTCAGAGCGTAGCGGGGTACCAATCTCCTACAATGAGCAGTTCTTC. V and J are TRBV18 and TRBJ2-1; 8 bases are shared with TRBD2. V gave up 5 bases and J gave up 0 bases; unmatched junction bases: 12. CDR3 size: 18 residues. Germline V gene data show CDR1 as KGHSH and CDR2 as LQKENI.

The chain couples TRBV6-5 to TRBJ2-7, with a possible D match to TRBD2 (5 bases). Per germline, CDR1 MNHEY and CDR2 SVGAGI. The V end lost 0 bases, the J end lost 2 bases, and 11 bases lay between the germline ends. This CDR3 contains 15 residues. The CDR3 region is CASSYSISGTYEQYF. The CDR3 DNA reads TGTGCCAGCAGTTACTCGATATCCGGGACCTACGAGCAGTACTTC.

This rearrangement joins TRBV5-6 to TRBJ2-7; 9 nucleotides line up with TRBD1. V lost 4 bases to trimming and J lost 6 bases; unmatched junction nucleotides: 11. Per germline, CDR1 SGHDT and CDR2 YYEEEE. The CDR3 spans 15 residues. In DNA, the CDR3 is TGTGCCAGCAGCGACACCGGGACAGGGCTGATCGAGCAGTACTTC. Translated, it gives CASSDTGTGLIEQYF.

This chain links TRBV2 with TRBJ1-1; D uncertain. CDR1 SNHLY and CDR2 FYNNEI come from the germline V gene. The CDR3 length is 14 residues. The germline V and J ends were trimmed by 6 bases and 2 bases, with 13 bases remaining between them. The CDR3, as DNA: TGTGCCAGCAGCCGAACAGTGATCAACACTGAAGCTTTCTTT. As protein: CASSRTVINTEAFF.

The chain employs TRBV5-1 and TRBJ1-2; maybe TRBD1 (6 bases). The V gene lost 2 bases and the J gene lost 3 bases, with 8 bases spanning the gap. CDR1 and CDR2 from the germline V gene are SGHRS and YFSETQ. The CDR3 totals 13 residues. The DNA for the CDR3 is TGCGCCAGCAGCTTAAGGACAGACTATGGCTACACCTTC. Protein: CASSLRTDYGYTF.

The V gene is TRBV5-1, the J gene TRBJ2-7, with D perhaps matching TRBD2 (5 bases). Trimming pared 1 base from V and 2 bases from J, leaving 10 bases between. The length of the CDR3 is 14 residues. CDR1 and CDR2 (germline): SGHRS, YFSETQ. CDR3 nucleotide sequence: TGCGCCAGCAGCTTGTATGAGCGGACCTACGAGCAGTACTTC. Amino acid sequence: CASSLYERTYEQYF.

The CDR3 DNA sequence: TGCGCCAGCAGCGGGTCGGGGGGGCCCTACGAGCAGTACTTC. This sequence encodes CASSGSGGPYEQYF. The genes are TRBV5-1 and TRBJ2-7; 8 nucleotides agree with TRBD2. The germline V gene encodes CDR1 SGHRS and CDR2 YFSETQ. The CDR3 spans 14 residues. V was clipped by 4 bases and J by 2 bases; unmatched bases: 5.

The CDR3 protein is CASSEAGRDQPQHF. CDR3 sequence (DNA): TGTGCCAGCAGTGAAGCGGGTCGGGATCAGCCCCAGCATTTT. V usage is TRBV2 and J usage is TRBJ1-5, with no clear D. Germline lookup yields CDR1 SNHLY and CDR2 FYNNEI. V lost 0 bases and J 5 bases, leaving 8 bases between the germline ends. The CDR3 totals 14 residues.

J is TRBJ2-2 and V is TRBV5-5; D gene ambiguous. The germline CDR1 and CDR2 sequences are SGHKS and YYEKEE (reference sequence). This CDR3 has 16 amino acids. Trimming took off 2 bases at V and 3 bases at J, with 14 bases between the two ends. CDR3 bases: TGTGCCAGCAGCTTTGGCGGCCCGAGATACACCGGGGAGCTGTTTTTT. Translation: CASSFGGPRYTGELFF.

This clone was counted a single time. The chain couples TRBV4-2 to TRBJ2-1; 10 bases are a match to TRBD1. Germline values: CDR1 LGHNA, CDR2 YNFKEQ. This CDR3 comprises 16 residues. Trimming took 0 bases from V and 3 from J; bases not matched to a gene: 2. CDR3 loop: CASSQETGGDYNEQFF. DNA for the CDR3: TGTGCCAGCAGCCAAGAGACAGGGGGCGACTACAATGAGCAGTTCTTC.

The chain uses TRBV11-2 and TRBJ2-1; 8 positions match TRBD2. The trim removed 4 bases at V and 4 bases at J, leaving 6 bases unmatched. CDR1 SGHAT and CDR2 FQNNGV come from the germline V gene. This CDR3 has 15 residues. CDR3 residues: CASSSRGATYNEQFF. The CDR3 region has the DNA TGTGCCAGCAGCTCGCGGGGGGCTACTTACAATGAGCAGTTCTTC. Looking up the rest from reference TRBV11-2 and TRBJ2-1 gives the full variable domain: EAGVAQSPRYKIIEKRQSVAFWCNPISGHATLYWYQQILGQGPKLLIQFQNNGVVDDSQLPKDRFSAERLKGVDSTLKIQPAKLEDSAVYLCASSSRGATYNEQFFGPGTRLTVL.